The present entry profiles one T cell receptor (beta chain) with its context. The data were obtained in a study of blood T cell repertoires in COVID-19. The CDR3 is made up of 16 amino acids. With 4 bases clipped from V and 8 bases from J, the junction kept 7 bases outside the gene matches. The germline gives CDR1 LGHDT, CDR2 YNNKEL (reference sequence). How the authors handled the data: Reference gene primer amplification in the assay estimated nucleated cell counts. Data came from immunoSEQ multiplex PCR; TCRdb stores just in-frame clones and leaves some out. V and J calls and clone size follow that table, whereas D and trimming were derived from the DNA. The profile shows 130,000 or so clones, under 90% of them singletons.

The sequence came from a man in his 60s with acute or convalescent COVID-19. Sequenced input: peripheral blood. The chain uses TRBV3-1 (or the pseudogene TRBV3-2) and TRBJ2-4, with 14 nucleotides matching TRBD2. The CDR3 region is CASSPGLAGARDIQYF. In DNA form, the CDR3 reads TGTGCCAGCAGCCCGGGACTAGCGGGGGCAAGGGACATTCAGTACTTC.